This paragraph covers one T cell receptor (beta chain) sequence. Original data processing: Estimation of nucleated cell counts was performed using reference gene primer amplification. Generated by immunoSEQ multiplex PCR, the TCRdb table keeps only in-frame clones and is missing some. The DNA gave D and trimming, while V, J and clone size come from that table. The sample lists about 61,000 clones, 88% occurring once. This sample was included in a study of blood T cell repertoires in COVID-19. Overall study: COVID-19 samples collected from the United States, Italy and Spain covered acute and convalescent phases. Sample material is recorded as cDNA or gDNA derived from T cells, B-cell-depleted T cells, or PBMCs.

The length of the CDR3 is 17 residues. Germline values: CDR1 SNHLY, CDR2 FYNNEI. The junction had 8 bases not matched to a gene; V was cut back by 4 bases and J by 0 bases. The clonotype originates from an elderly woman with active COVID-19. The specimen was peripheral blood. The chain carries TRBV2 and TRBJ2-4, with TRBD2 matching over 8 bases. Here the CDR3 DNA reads TGTGCCAGCAGTGCCCGGGAGGGGGGGCTAGCCAAAAACATTCAGTACTTC. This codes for CASSAREGGLAKNIQYF.